This TCR beta chain was sequenced for a study of cytomegalovirus exposure and HLA in healthy donors. Study-wide points: Follow-up analysis later connected one missense variant in DCLRE1C with trimming of TCR beta V- and J-genes.

The PCR used 60 Vbeta and 13 Jbeta primers. The table came from immunoSEQ multiplex PCR; TCRdb's copy has only in-frame clones and leaves some out. The data hold about 98,000 clones, with under 85% observed a single time. This CDR3 has 14 residues. V trimming: 2 bases; J trimming: 6 bases; junction bases outside the gene matches: 7. CDR1 is GTSNPN and CDR2 is SVGIG in the germline V gene (reference sequence). For this clone: Its antigen is currently unknown.

This rearrangement joins TRBV30 to TRBJ2-1; 7 bases line up with TRBD2. The sequenced sample was PBMCs. The TCR was taken from a female donor in good health and CMV-seropositive. CDR3 DNA: TGTGCCTGGAGTTCCAGCGGGATTGTCAATGAGCAGTTCTTC. This gives the protein CAWSSSGIVNEQFF. Variable domain in full (rest from reference TRBV30 and TRBJ2-1): SQTIHQWPATLVQPVGSPLSLECTVEGTSNPNLYWYRQAAGRGLQLLFYSVGIGQISSEVPQNLSASRPQDRQFILSSKKLLLSDSGFYLCAWSSSGIVNEQFFGPGTRLTVL.